A selection of T cell receptor beta chains follows, all from one sample in a study of cytomegalovirus exposure and HLA in healthy donors. Clones were sequenced by immunoSEQ multiplex PCR, and TCRdb holds only the in-frame ones, with some missing. Of 110,000 to 150,000 clones listed, about 94% were seen once; the top ten hold approximately 2%. The sample taken for sequencing was PBMCs. The source is a man aged 18 to 35 in good health and CMV-seropositive. CDR3s include the opening cysteine and the closing phenylalanine or tryptophan. Each record gives: CDR3 protein, CDR3 DNA, CDR3 length, V gene, clone size, D gene, J gene. A D gene is named only where the DNA matches it firmly. Some rows have no size entry. The others give once, few or many, or a class for an expanded clone.

CASSQEGLAVYEQYF | TGTGCCAGCAGCCAAGAGGGACTAGCGGTATACGAGCAGTACTTC | 15 | TRBV14 | . | TRBD2 | TRBJ2-7
CASSFHRGSYNEQFF | TGCGCCAGCAGCTTTCACAGGGGCTCCTACAATGAGCAGTTCTTC | 15 | TRBV5-1 | once | TRBD1 | TRBJ2-1
CASSGLAANTGELFF | TGTGCCAGCAGTGGACTAGCGGCGAACACCGGGGAGCTGTTTTTT | 15 | TRBV2 | . | TRBD2 | TRBJ2-2
CASSLVQPNTGELFF | TGCGCCAGCAGCTTGGTACAGCCGAACACCGGGGAGCTGTTTTTT | 15 | TRBV5-1 | . | . | TRBJ2-2
CATSRVVGDRHPNEQFF | TGTGCCACCAGCAGAGTAGTAGGGGACAGGCACCCCAATGAGCAGTTCTTC | 17 | TRBV15 | . | TRBD1 | TRBJ2-1
CASSLGGRGAYEQYF | TGTGCCAGCAGCTTGGGCGGGAGAGGGGCCTACGAGCAGTACTTC | 15 | TRBV5-4 | . | TRBD2 | TRBJ2-7
CASSPRGRETQYF | TGTGCCAGCTCACCACGAGGGAGAGAGACCCAGTACTTC | 13 | TRBV18 | . | . | TRBJ2-5
CASKNRDDTEAFF | TGTGCCAGCAAAAACCGGGATGACACTGAAGCTTTCTTT | 13 | TRBV7-8 | once | . | TRBJ1-1
CSVGARGNQPQHF | TGCAGCGTTGGGGCGCGAGGGAATCAGCCCCAGCATTTT | 13 | TRBV29-1 | . | . | TRBJ1-5
CASRDAGPYEQFF | TGTGCCAGCAGAGACGCGGGACCATACGAGCAGTTCTTC | 13 | TRBV2 | once | . | TRBJ2-1
CASSFRRNTEAFF | TGTGCCAGCAGCTTCCGGAGGAACACTGAAGCTTTCTTT | 13 | TRBV7-3 | . | . | TRBJ1-1
CASSDAQNTEAFF | TGTGCCAGCTCAGATGCACAGAACACTGAAGCTTTCTTT | 13 | TRBV18 | . | . | TRBJ1-1
CASSLGLAGGRVYEQYF | TGTGCCAGCAGCCTCGGACTAGCGGGAGGGCGAGTCTACGAGCAGTACTTC | 17 | TRBV7-9 | . | TRBD2 | TRBJ2-7
CASSLPGERSYTF | TGCGCCAGCAGCTTGCCAGGGGAGAGGAGCTACACCTTC | 13 | TRBV5-1 | once | . | TRBJ1-2
CAWSWQSPVFGEQYF | TGTGCCTGGAGCTGGCAGTCCCCCGTTTTTGGCGAGCAGTACTTC | 15 | TRBV30 | . | . | TRBJ2-7
CASSLDPIPGDGYTF | TGTGCCAGCAGCTTGGACCCGATACCAGGGGATGGCTACACCTTC | 15 | TRBV5-4 | . | . | TRBJ1-2
CAISGDRPGLGNTEAFF | TGTGCCATCAGTGGGGACAGGCCTGGCTTGGGGAACACTGAAGCTTTCTTT | 17 | TRBV10-3 | . | TRBD1 | TRBJ1-1
CASSSAGGGRETQYF | TGTGCCAGCAGTTCCGCCGGGGGAGGTCGAGAGACCCAGTACTTC | 15 | TRBV28 | . | . | TRBJ2-5
CASSEGGNEQYF | TGTGCCAGCAGTGAGGGGGGGAACGAGCAGTACTTC | 12 | TRBV25-1 | . | TRBD2 | TRBJ2-7
CASSLAAGSNQPQHF | TGCGCCAGCAGCTTGGCGGCAGGGAGCAATCAGCCCCAGCATTTT | 15 | TRBV5-1 | once | . | TRBJ1-5
CATSRDPTSYEQYF | TGTGCCACCAGCAGAGACCCGACTAGTTACGAGCAGTACTTC | 14 | TRBV15 | once | . | TRBJ2-7
CASSLEVAGIYEQYF | TGCGCCAGCAGCTTGGAGGTAGCGGGTATCTACGAGCAGTACTTC | 15 | TRBV5-1 | . | TRBD2 | TRBJ2-7
CAWSTGDRRVETQYF | TGTGCCTGGAGTACCGGGGACAGGAGGGTAGAGACCCAGTACTTC | 15 | TRBV30 | . | TRBD1 | TRBJ2-5
CASSSNRQGYTF | TGCGCCAGCAGCTCCAACAGGCAAGGCTACACCTTC | 12 | TRBV5-1 | . | . | TRBJ1-2
CASSSGTGRGYTF | TGTGCCAGCAGCTCCGGGACAGGGCGAGGCTACACCTTC | 13 | TRBV7-2 | . | TRBD1 | TRBJ1-2
CASSELGGTPYEQYF | TGTGCCAGCAGTGAGTTGGGGGGGACCCCCTACGAGCAGTACTTC | 15 | TRBV2 | . | TRBD2 | TRBJ2-7
CASRTVRASSYNEQFF | TGTGCCAGCAGGACCGTGAGGGCTAGCTCCTACAATGAGCAGTTCTTC | 16 | TRBV28 | . | . | TRBJ2-1
CASSPVSFAQGPHSGANVLTF | TGTGCCAGCAGCCCAGTTTCATTCGCCCAGGGTCCCCACTCTGGGGCCAACGTCCTGACTTTC | 21 | TRBV4-2 | . | . | TRBJ2-6
CASRAFGYEQYF | TGTGCCAGCAGGGCATTTGGCTACGAGCAGTACTTC | 12 | TRBV7-2 | . | . | TRBJ2-7
CAWKSESFYTEAFF | TGTGCCTGGAAGAGTGAGAGTTTTTACACTGAAGCTTTCTTT | 14 | TRBV30 | . | . | TRBJ1-1
CASRTGQISGNTIYF | TGTGCCAGCAGAACCGGACAGATCTCTGGAAACACCATATATTTT | 15 | TRBV6-1 | . | . | TRBJ1-3
CASSLGRDGYTF | TGTGCCAGCAGCTTAGGGAGGGATGGCTACACCTTC | 12 | TRBV7-9 | . | . | TRBJ1-2
CASSLTTGDRIPIDTQYF | TGTGCCAGCAGCTTAACTACCGGGGACAGAATACCGATTGATACGCAGTATTTT | 18 | TRBV11-2 | . | TRBD1 | TRBJ2-3
CASSLQGTGELFF | TGTGCCAGCAGCTTACAGGGCACCGGGGAGCTGTTTTTT | 13 | TRBV11-3 | . | . | TRBJ2-2
CATSRETGVELSYGYTF | TGTGCCACCAGCAGAGAAACCGGGGTGGAACTTAGCTATGGCTACACCTTC | 17 | TRBV15 | . | . | TRBJ1-2
CASSENRGYEQYF | TGTGCCAGCAGTGAAAATCGGGGGTACGAGCAGTACTTC | 13 | TRBV6-1 | . | . | TRBJ2-7
CASAGLAGLNIQYF | TGTGCCTCAGCAGGGCTAGCGGGTCTAAACATTCAGTACTTC | 14 | TRBV27 | . | TRBD2 | TRBJ2-4
CASSLGTNQETQYF | TGTGCCAGCAGTTTAGGGACTAACCAAGAGACCCAGTACTTC | 14 | TRBV6-5 | . | TRBD2 | TRBJ2-5
CASSHGTGTYEQYF | TGTGCCAGCAGCCACGGGACAGGGACCTACGAGCAGTACTTC | 14 | TRBV5-6 | once | TRBD1 | TRBJ2-7
CATTLRDSAPDTQYF | TGTGCCACCACCCTCCGGGACAGCGCCCCAGATACGCAGTATTTT | 15 | TRBV6-1 | . | TRBD1 | TRBJ2-3
CASSPWTSGRWEQYF | TGTGCCAGCAGTCCCTGGACTAGCGGGAGATGGGAGCAGTACTTC | 15 | TRBV13 | once | TRBD2 | TRBJ2-7